These 25 T cell receptor beta chains were all obtained from the same sample, sequenced in a study of cytomegalovirus exposure and HLA in healthy donors (dated by TCRdb to the late 2010s). The library was prepared using the immunoSEQ multiplex PCR assay. The source is immuneACCESS, and TCRdb retained only in-frame sequences with V and J called. Part of the clones is not carried over; for the studies checked, unresolved V genes explain less than half of this, and the remainder is unexplained. The sample table lists about 170,000 clones, approximately 89% of them with a count of one. 4% to 5% of the sample is in the top ten clones. The material sequenced was PBMCs. The receptors come from a man aged 18 to 35 in good health and CMV-seropositive.

This clone was counted between two and nine times. This rearrangement joins TRBV6-1 to TRBJ1-5, with 8 bases matching TRBD1. Germline CDR1 and CDR2: MNHNS and SASEGT. CDR3 length: 15 residues. Trimming cost V 4 bases and J 4 bases; bases outside gene matches: 6. For the CDR3, the DNA is TGTGCCAGCAGTGCCCGGGACAGGCGTAATCAGCCCCAGCATTTT. Protein: CASSARDRRNQPQHF.

A single count supports this clone. At one of its ends the junction is not consistent with the germline gene, which may arise from a read error. The chain joins TRBV15 to TRBJ2-5; D uncertain. The CDR3 runs 12 residues. The germline V gene encodes CDR1 LNHNV and CDR2 YYDKDF (reference sequence). CDR3 amino acids: CATSGDIETQYF. CDR3 in DNA: TGTGCCACCAGCGGAGACATAGAGACCCAGTACTTC.

This chain links TRBV9 with TRBJ2-2; TRBD1 matches 9 bases. Germline trimming cut 7 bases from V and 6 bases from J; bases unmatched to any gene: 7. Germline V lookup: CDR1 SGDLS, CDR2 YYNGEE. CDR3 length: 14 residues. The CDR3, as DNA: TGTGCCAGCCGGAGGACAGGGGAGGCCGGGGAGCTGTTTTTT. It specifies CASRRTGEAGELFF.

CDR3 sequence reads: CASSSTPGTRTGELFF. The CDR3 DNA reads as TGTGCCAGCAGCTCTACTCCCGGGACTAGAACCGGGGAGCTGTTTTTT. V is TRBV7-3 and J is TRBJ2-2, with 8 bases that match TRBD2. J lost 5 bases, V lost 4 bases, and 9 bases had no gene match. Germline CDR1 reads SGHTA; CDR2 reads FQGTGA. The CDR3 length is 16 residues.

This sequence joins TRBV7-2 and TRBJ1-3; D gene uncertain. The CDR3 covers 15 residues. The germline V gene encodes CDR1 SGHTA and CDR2 FQGNSA. V lost 5 bases and J lost 2, with 13 bases in between. CDR3 sequence reads: CASSQLSIAGNTIYF. Here the CDR3 DNA reads TGTGCCAGCAGCCAACTCTCGATAGCTGGAAACACCATATATTTT.

This clone showed up just once. This chain joins TRBV5-3 and TRBJ2-2; 7 nucleotides agree with TRBD2. TRBV5-3 is annotated as an ORF whose role is uncertain. J gave up 1 base and V 1 base, and 10 bases lay outside the gene matches. The CDR3 length is 18 residues. CDR3: CARSLKPSKRGNTGELFF. The CDR3 DNA reads TGTGCCAGAAGCTTGAAACCGAGTAAGCGGGGGAACACCGGGGAGCTGTTTTTT.

CDR3 sequence reads: CASTSTRGSGNTIYF. CDR3 coding DNA: TGTGCCAGCACCTCGACCAGGGGTTCTGGAAACACCATATATTTT. The rearrangement links TRBV28 to TRBJ1-3; D possibly corresponds to TRBD1 (6 bases). The germline gives CDR1 MDHEN, CDR2 SYDVKM. The CDR3 has 15 residues. V was shortened by 7 bases and J by 1 base, with 14 bases between the two germline ends.

The V gene is TRBV5-1, the J gene TRBJ2-7; 10 bases are a match to TRBD2. This CDR3 has 16 amino acids. V gave up 1 base and J gave up 6 bases; unmatched junction bases: 10. Germline V CDR1 and CDR2: SGHRS, YFSETQ. The CDR3 protein is CASSLLGAGGPAEQYF. The CDR3, as DNA: TGCGCCAGCAGCTTGTTGGGAGCGGGAGGGCCTGCCGAGCAGTACTTC.

The genes are TRBV30 and TRBJ1-2, with 8 bases that match TRBD1. The length of the CDR3 is 13 residues. Germline CDR1 GTSNPN, CDR2 SVGIG (reference sequence). The ends lost 2 bases at V and 8 bases at J; junction bases unmatched: 7. The DNA for the CDR3 is TGTGCCTGGAGTCCAGGGGGCGCAGGGGGCTACACCTTC. Encoded protein: CAWSPGGAGGYTF.

The rearrangement links TRBV27 to TRBJ2-2, with 12 nucleotides matching TRBD2. V gave up 2 bases and J gave up 2 bases; unmatched junction bases: 3. Germline lookup yields CDR1 MNHEY and CDR2 SMNVEV (reference sequence). The CDR3 is made up of 17 amino acids. Here the CDR3 reads CASSLLAGGPNTGELFF. CDR3 DNA: TGTGCCAGCAGTTTACTAGCGGGAGGGCCCAACACCGGGGAGCTGTTTTTT.

This chain joins TRBV6-5 and TRBJ1-1, with a weak D call TRBD1 (5 bases). The CDR3 spans 14 residues. V gave up 0 bases and J gave up 5 bases, with 10 bases separating them. Germline V gene data show CDR1 as MNHEY and CDR2 as SVGAGI. In nucleotides, the CDR3 is TGTGCCAGCAGTTACTCGCCCGGGGGTACTGAAGCTTTCTTT. The encoded protein is CASSYSPGGTEAFF.

The J gene is TRBJ2-3, the V gene TRBV5-1, with 10 bases lining up with TRBD2. V lost 4 bases and J lost 4; bases outside the gene matches: 9. The length of the CDR3 is 16 residues. Germline loops: CDR1 SGHRS, CDR2 YFSETQ. CDR3 bases: TGCGCCAGCAGCGGAGCGGGAGGGCCCTCCGCAGATACGCAGTATTTT. It is translated as CASSGAGGPSADTQYF. The variable domain in full, with the rest retrieved from reference TRBV5-1 and TRBJ2-3, is KAGVTQTPRYLIKTRGQQVTLSCSPISGHRSVSWYQQTPGQGLQFLFEYFSETQRNKGNFPGRFSGRQFSNSRSEMNVSTLELGDSALYLCASSGAGGPSADTQYFGPGTRLTVL.

V usage is TRBV27 and J usage is TRBJ1-1; no reliable D call. V was cut by 2 bases and J by 3 bases, with 13 bases left in between. The germline gives CDR1 MNHEY, CDR2 SMNVEV (reference sequence). This CDR3 comprises 15 residues. CDR3 in DNA: TGTGCCAGCAGTTTAAGGCACACAGTAGACACTGAAGCTTTCTTT. Translation gives CASSLRHTVDTEAFF.

This clone was counted a single time. This rearrangement joins TRBV6-1 to TRBJ2-1, with TRBD2 matching 7 bases. Germline V gene lookup returns CDR1 MNHNS and CDR2 SASEGT. With V trimmed by 5 bases and J by 0 bases, 4 bases remained unmatched. CDR3 size: 15 residues. The chain's CDR3 is CASSRAGLSYNEQFF. The CDR3 nucleotides are TGTGCCAGCAGTCGAGCGGGACTCTCCTACAATGAGCAGTTCTTC.

The V and J genes are TRBV25-1 and TRBJ2-7, with 7 nucleotides matching TRBD1. The CDR3 loop spans 14 amino acids. V dropped 0 bases and J dropped 3; count of bases not matched to a gene: 2. Germline V CDR1 and CDR2: MGHDK, SYGVNS. The CDR3 nucleotides are TGTGCCAGCAGTGAATACGACAGGGTCTACGAGCAGTACTTC. It is translated as CASSEYDRVYEQYF.

The gene calls are TRBV28 and TRBJ2-3; possible D gene TRBD1, 5 bases. CDR1 is MDHEN, CDR2 SYDVKM, per germline. V was clipped by 5 bases and J by 6 bases, with 12 bases between them. The CDR3 is 13 residues long. The CDR3 region is CASSQGSPDTQYF. In nucleotides, the CDR3 is TGTGCCAGCAGTCAGGGAAGTCCGGATACGCAGTATTTT.

This clone was counted once. The rearrangement links TRBV29-1 to TRBJ2-1; TRBD2 aligns across 10 bases. V lost 6 bases and J lost 8; bases outside the gene matches: 10. The germline CDR1 and CDR2 sequences are SQVTM and ANQGSEA. The CDR3 is made up of 14 amino acids. CDR3 region: CSVVLAGARYEQFF. For the CDR3, the DNA is TGCAGCGTGGTGCTAGCGGGAGCTAGGTATGAGCAGTTCTTC.

The V and J genes are TRBV7-9 and TRBJ2-1; 12 bases fit TRBD2. CDR1 is SEHNR, CDR2 FQNEAQ, per germline (reference sequence). This CDR3 spans 17 amino acids. Trimming cost V 4 bases and J 7 bases; bases outside gene matches: 11. In nucleotides, the CDR3 is TGTGCCAGCAGCTCTCATCACCGACTAGCGGGGGAAAATGAGCAGTTCTTC. Translated, it gives CASSSHHRLAGENEQFF.

The chain carries TRBV2 and TRBJ2-2; 7 bases are a match to TRBD1. J lost 5 bases, V lost 7 bases, and 7 bases had no gene match. Germline lookup yields CDR1 SNHLY and CDR2 FYNNEI. This CDR3 contains 14 residues. The CDR3 nucleotides read TGTGCCAGCAATACAGGGGATTTTACCGGGGAGCTGTTTTTT. This codes for CASNTGDFTGELFF.

The chain recombines TRBV7-9 with TRBJ2-7; perhaps TRBD1 as D (6 bases). V was pared by 1 base and J by 3 bases, with 10 bases between. CDR1 is SEHNR and CDR2 is FQNEAQ in the germline V gene (reference sequence). There are 14 residues in the CDR3. CDR3: CASSLVQGNYEQYF. CDR3 in DNA: TGTGCCAGCAGCTTAGTACAGGGAAACTACGAGCAGTACTTC.

The chain recombines TRBV19 with TRBJ2-7; 12 bases agree with TRBD2. This CDR3 is built from 16 residues. Germline V gene sequence: CDR1 LNHDA, CDR2 SQIVND (reference sequence). Germline trimming cut 1 base from V and 5 bases from J; bases unmatched to any gene: 6. The CDR3 loop reads CASSIATSGSFDEQYF. The CDR3 DNA follows: TGTGCCAGTAGTATAGCGACTAGCGGGAGTTTCGACGAGCAGTACTTC.

The chain carries TRBV2 and TRBJ1-1; a possible D gene is TRBD1 (5 bases). The V gene's germline CDR1 is SNHLY and CDR2 FYNNEI. V lost 7 bases to trimming and J lost 3 bases, with 15 bases between them. The CDR3 sequence is 14 residues long. Here the CDR3 reads CASMGTREDTEAFF. In DNA, the CDR3 is TGTGCCAGCATGGGAACCAGGGAAGACACTGAAGCTTTCTTT. The full variable domain, its missing parts supplied by reference TRBV2 and TRBJ1-1, is EPEVTQTPSHQVTQMGQEVILRCVPISNHLYFYWYRQILGQKVEFLVSFYNNEISEKSEIFDDQFSVERPDGSNFTLKIRSTKLEDSAMYFCASMGTREDTEAFFGQGTRLTVV.

This clone has only one observation. The V and J genes are TRBV7-3 and TRBJ2-2, with 7 bases fitting TRBD1. CDR1 SGHTA and CDR2 FQGTGA come from the germline V gene. The CDR3 loop spans 16 amino acids. V trimming: 6 bases; J trimming: 1 base; junction bases outside the gene matches: 8. The CDR3: CASRRQGLENTGELFF. The DNA of the CDR3 is TGTGCCAGCAGACGACAGGGCTTGGAGAACACCGGGGAGCTGTTTTTT.

The chain is built from TRBV6-1 and TRBJ2-5; 9 positions agree with TRBD1. V shed 5 bases, J shed 2 bases, and the junction held 6 bases outside the gene matches. The CDR3 spans 15 residues. Germline values: CDR1 MNHNS, CDR2 SASEGT. The CDR3 loop reads CASSRPGTGQETQYF. The CDR3 coding sequence is TGTGCCAGCAGTAGACCGGGGACAGGGCAAGAGACCCAGTACTTC.

The chain combines TRBV7-8 with TRBJ1-5; 11 bases are shared with TRBD1. The CDR3 consists of 13 residues. V shed 5 bases, J shed 9 bases, and the junction held 3 bases outside the gene matches. Germline CDR1 reads SGHVS; CDR2 reads FQNEAQ. As DNA, the CDR3 is TGTGCCAGCAGCCGGGACAGGGGGAGGCCCCAGCATTTT. Its protein product is CASSRDRGRPQHF.